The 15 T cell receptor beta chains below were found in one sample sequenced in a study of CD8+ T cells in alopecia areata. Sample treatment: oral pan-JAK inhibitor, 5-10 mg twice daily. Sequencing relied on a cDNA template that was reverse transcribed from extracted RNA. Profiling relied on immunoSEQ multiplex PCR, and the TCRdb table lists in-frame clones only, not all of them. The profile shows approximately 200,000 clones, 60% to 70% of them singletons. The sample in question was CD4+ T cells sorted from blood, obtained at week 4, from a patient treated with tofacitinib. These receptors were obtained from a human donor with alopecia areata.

The CDR3 here is CASSEPGSGNYGYTF. CDR3 nucleotide sequence: TGTGCCAGCAGTGAACCTGGGTCAGGGAACTATGGCTACACCTTC. The V and J genes are TRBV6-1 and TRBJ1-2; tentatively, D is TRBD1 (5 bases). This CDR3 region has 15 residues. Germline loops: CDR1 MNHNS, CDR2 SASEGT. With 2 bases removed from V and 2 bases from J, the gap between germline ends came to 12 bases.

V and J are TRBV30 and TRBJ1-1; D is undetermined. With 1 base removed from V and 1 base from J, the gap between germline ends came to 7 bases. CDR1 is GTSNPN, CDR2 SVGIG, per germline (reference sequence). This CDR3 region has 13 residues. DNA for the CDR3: TGTGCCTGGAGTGGCATGGGGAACACTGAAGCTTTCTTT. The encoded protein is CAWSGMGNTEAFF.

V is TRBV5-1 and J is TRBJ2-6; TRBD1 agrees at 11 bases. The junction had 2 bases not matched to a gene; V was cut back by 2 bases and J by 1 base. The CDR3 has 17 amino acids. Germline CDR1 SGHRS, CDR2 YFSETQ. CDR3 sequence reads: CASSFRDRGSGANVLTF. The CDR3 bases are TGCGCCAGCAGCTTCCGGGACAGGGGGTCTGGGGCCAACGTCCTGACTTTC.

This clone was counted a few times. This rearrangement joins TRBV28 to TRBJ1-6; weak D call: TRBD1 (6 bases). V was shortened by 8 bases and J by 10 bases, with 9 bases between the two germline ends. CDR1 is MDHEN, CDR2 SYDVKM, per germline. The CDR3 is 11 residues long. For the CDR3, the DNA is TGTGCCAGCCAGGGGAAATCACCCCTCCACTTT. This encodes CASQGKSPLHF.

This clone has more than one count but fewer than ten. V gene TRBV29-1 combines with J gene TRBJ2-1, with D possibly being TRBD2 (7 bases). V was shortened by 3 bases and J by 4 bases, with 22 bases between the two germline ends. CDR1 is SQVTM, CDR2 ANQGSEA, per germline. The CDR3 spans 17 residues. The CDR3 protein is CSVEGQGGGEGYNEQFF. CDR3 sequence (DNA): TGCAGCGTTGAGGGGCAGGGAGGGGGAGAGGGGTACAATGAGCAGTTCTTC.

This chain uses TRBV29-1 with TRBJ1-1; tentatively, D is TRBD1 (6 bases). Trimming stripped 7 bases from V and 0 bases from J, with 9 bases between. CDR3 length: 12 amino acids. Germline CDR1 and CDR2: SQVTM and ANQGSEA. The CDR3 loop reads CSAQGLNTEAFF. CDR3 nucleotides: TGCAGCGCTCAGGGGCTGAACACTGAAGCTTTCTTT.

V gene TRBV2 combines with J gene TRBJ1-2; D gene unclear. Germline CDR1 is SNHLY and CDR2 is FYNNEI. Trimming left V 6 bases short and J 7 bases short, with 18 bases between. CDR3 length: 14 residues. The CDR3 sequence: CASSPSAGVGGYTF. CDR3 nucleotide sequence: TGTGCCAGCAGCCCCTCGGCCGGGGTCGGTGGCTACACCTTC. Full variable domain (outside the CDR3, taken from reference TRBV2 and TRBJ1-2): EPEVTQTPSHQVTQMGQEVILRCVPISNHLYFYWYRQILGQKVEFLVSFYNNEISEKSEIFDDQFSVERPDGSNFTLKIRSTKLEDSAMYFCASSPSAGVGGYTFGSGTRLTVV.

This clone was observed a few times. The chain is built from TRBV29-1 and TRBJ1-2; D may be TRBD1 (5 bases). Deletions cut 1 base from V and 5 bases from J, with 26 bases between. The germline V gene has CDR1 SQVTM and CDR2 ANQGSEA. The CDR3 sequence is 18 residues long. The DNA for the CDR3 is TGCAGCGTTGAAGGTAACCGCCCAGCGGGCAGGGCCCCATATGGCTACACCTTC. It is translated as CSVEGNRPAGRAPYGYTF.

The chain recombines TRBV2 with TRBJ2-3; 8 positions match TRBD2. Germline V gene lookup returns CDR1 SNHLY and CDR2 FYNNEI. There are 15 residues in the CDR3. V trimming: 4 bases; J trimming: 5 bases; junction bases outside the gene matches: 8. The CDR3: CASSGPGGPGDTQYF. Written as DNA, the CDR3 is TGTGCCAGCAGTGGCCCGGGGGGGCCGGGAGATACGCAGTATTTT.

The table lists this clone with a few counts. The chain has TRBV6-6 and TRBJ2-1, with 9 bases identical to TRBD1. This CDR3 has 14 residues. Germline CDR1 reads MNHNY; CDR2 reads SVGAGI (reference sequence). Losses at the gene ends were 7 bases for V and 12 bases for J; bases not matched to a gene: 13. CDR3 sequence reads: CASTGTGHRGGQFF. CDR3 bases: TGTGCCAGCACCGGGACAGGGCATCGGGGAGGGCAGTTCTTC.

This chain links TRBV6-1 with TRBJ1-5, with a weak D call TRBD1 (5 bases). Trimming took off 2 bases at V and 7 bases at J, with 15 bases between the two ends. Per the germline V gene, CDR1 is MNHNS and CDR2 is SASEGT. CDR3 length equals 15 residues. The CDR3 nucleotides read TGTGCCAGCAGTGAAAATACTGGGGACGGCCAGCCCCAGCATTTT. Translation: CASSENTGDGQPQHF.

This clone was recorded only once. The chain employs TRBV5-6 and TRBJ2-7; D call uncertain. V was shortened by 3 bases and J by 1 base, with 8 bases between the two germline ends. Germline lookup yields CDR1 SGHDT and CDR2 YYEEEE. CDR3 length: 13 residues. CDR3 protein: CASSSGLSYEQYF. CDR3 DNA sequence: TGTGCCAGCAGCTCGGGCCTTTCCTACGAGCAGTACTTC.

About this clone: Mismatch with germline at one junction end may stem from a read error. For the CDR3, the DNA is TGTGCCAGCAGTTTCGGACAGGCCATCGTCATCTTC. Translated: CASSFGQAIVIF. The chain couples TRBV6-1 to TRBJ2-7; 7 bases agree with TRBD1. This CDR3 has 12 amino acids. Germline loops: CDR1 MNHNS, CDR2 SASEGT.

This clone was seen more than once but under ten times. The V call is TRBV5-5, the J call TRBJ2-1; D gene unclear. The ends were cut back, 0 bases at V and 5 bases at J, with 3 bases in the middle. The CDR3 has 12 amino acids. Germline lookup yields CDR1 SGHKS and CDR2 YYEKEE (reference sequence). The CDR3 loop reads CASSLGDNEQFF. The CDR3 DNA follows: TGTGCCAGCAGCTTGGGAGACAATGAGCAGTTCTTC.

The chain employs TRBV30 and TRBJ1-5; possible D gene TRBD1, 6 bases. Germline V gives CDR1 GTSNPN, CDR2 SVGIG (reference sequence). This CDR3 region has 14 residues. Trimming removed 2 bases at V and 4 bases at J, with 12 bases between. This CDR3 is CAWSFGQRNQPQHF. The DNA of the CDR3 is TGTGCCTGGAGTTTCGGACAGAGGAATCAGCCCCAGCATTTT.